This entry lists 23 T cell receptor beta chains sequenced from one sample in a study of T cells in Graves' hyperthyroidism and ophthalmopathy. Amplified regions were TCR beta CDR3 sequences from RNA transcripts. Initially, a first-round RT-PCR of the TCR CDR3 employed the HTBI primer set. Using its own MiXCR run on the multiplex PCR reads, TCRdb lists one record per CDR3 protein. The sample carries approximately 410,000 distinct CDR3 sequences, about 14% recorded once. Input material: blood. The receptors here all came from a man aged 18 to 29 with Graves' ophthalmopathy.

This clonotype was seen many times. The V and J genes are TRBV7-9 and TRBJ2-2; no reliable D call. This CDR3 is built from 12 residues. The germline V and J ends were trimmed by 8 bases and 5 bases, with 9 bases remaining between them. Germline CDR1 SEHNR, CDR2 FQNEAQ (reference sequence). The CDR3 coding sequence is TGTGCCAGCCCAGAAGCGACCGGGGAGCTGTTTTTT. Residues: CASPEATGELFF.

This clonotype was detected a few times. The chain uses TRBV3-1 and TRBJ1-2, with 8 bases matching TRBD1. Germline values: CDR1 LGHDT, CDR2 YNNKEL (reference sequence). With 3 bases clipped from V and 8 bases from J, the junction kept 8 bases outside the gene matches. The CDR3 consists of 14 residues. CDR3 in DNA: TGTGCCAGCAGCCAGACGACAGGGGCGGACGGCTACACCTTC. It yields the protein CASSQTTGADGYTF. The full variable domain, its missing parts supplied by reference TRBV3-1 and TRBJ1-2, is DTAVSQTPKYLVTQMGNDKSIKCEQNLGHDTMYWYKQDSKKFLKIMFSYNNKELIINETVPNRFSPKSPDKAHLNLHINSLELGDSAVYFCASSQTTGADGYTFGSGTRLTVV.

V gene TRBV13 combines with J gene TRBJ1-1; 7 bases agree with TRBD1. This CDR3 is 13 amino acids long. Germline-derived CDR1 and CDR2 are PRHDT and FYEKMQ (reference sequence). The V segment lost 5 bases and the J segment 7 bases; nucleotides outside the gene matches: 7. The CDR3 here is CASSGGQADEAFF. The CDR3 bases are TGTGCCAGCAGCGGAGGACAGGCGGATGAAGCTTTCTTT. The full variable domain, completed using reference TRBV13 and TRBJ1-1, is AAGVIQSPRHLIKEKRETATLKCYPIPRHDTVYWYQQGPGQDPQFLISFYEKMQSDKGSIPDRFSAQQFSDYHSELNMSSLELGDSALYFCASSGGQADEAFFGQGTRLTVV.

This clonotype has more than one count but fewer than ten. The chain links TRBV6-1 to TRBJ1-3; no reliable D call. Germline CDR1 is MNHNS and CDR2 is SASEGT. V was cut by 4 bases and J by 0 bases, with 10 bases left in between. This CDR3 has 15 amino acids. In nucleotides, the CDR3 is TGTGCCAGCAGTGTTTTGGTCCCCTCTGGAAACACCATATATTTT. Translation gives CASSVLVPSGNTIYF.

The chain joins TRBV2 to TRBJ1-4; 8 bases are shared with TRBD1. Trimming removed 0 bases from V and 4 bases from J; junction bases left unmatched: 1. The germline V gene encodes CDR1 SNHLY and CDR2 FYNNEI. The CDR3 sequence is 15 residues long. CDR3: CASSEAGQDNEKLFF. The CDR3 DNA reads TGTGCCAGCAGTGAAGCGGGACAGGATAATGAAAAACTGTTTTTT.

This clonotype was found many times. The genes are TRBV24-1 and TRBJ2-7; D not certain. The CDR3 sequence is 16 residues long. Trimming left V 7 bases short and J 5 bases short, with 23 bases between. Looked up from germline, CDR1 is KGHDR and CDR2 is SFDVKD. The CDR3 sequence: CATSNKDSRFIHEQYF. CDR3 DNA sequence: TGTGCCACCAGCAATAAAGACTCCCGGTTCATCCACGAGCAGTACTTC.

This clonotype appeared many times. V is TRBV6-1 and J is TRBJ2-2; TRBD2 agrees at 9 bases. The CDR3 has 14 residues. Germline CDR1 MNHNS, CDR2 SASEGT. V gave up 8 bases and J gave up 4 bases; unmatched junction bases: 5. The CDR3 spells CASLGTSSTGELFF. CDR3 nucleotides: TGTGCCAGCCTTGGGACTAGCTCCACCGGGGAGCTGTTTTTT.

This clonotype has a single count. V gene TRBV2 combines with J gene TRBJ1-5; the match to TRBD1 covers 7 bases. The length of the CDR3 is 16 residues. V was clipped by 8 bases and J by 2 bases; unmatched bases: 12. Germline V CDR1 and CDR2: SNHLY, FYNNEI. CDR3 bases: TGTGCCAGCTCACCACAGGGGCGGCTCGGCAATCAGCCCCAGCATTTT. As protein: CASSPQGRLGNQPQHF. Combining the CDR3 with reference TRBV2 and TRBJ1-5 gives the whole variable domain EPEVTQTPSHQVTQMGQEVILRCVPISNHLYFYWYRQILGQKVEFLVSFYNNEISEKSEIFDDQFSVERPDGSNFTLKIRSTKLEDSAMYFCASSPQGRLGNQPQHFGDGTRLSIL.

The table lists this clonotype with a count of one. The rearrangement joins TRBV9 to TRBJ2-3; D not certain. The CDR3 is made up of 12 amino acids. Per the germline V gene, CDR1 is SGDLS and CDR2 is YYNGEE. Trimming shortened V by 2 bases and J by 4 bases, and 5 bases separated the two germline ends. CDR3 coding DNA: TGTGCCAGCAGCGTGTGGCCAGATACGCAGTATTTT. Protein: CASSVWPDTQYF.

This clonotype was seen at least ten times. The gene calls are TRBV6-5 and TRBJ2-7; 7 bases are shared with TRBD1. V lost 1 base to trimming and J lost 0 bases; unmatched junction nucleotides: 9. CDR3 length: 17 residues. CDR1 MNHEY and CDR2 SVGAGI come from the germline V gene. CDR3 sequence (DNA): TGTGCCAGCAGTTACTTACTACAGGGGCTGAGCTCCTACGAGCAGTACTTC. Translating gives CASSYLLQGLSSYEQYF.

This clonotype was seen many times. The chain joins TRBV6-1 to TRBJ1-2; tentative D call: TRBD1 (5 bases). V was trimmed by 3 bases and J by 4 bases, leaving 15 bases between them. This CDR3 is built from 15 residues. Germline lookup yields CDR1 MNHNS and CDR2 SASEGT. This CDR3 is CASSDGTGVPYGYTF. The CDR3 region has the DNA TGTGCCAGCAGTGATGGGACTGGGGTGCCCTATGGCTACACCTTC.

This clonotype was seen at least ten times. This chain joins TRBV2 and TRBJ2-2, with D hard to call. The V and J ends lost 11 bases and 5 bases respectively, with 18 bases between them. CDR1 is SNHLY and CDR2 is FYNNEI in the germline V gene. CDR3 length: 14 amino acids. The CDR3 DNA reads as TGTGCCGGAGCCGCATCGAGCCGGACCGGGGAGCTGTTTTTT. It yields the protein CAGAASSRTGELFF.

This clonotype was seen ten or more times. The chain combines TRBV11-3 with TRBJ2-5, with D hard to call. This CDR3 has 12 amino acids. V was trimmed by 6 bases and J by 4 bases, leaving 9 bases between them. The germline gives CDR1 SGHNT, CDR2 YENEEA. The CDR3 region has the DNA TGTGCCAGCAGAGTACAAGGAGAGACCCAGTACTTC. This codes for CASRVQGETQYF.

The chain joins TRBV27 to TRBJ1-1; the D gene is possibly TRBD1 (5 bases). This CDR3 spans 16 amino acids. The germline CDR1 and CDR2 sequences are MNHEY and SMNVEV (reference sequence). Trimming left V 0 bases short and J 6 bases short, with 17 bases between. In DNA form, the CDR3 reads TGTGCCAGCAGTTTATCGGTCGACAGCAACCTTCCTGAAGCTTTCTTT. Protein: CASSLSVDSNLPEAFF.

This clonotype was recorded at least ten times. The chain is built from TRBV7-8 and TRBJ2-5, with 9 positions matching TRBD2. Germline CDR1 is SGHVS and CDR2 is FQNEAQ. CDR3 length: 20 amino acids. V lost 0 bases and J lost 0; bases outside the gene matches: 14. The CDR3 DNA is TGTGCCAGCAGCTTAGCGATGATAGCTAGCGGGATTAAAGACCAAGAGACCCAGTACTTC. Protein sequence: CASSLAMIASGIKDQETQYF. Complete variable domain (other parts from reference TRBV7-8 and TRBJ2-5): GAGVSQSPRYKVAKRGQDVALRCDPISGHVSLFWYQQALGQGPEFLTYFQNEAQLDKSGLPSDRFFAERPEGSVSTLKIQRTQQEDSAVYLCASSLAMIASGIKDQETQYFGPGTRLLVL.

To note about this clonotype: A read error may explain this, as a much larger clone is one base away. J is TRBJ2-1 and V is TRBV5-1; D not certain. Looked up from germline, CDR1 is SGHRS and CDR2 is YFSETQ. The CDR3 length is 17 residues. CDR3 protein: CASRLGHSLSSYNEQFF. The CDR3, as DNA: TGCGCCAGCAGATTGGGTCACAGCCTAAGCTCCTACAATGAGCAGTTCTTC.

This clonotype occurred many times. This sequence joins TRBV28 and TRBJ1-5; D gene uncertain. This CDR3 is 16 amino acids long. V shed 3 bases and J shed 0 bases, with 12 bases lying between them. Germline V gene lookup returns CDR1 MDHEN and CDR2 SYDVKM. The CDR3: CASSFAGRGSNQPQHF. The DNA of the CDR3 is TGTGCCAGCAGTTTCGCGGGTCGGGGTAGCAATCAGCCCCAGCATTTT.

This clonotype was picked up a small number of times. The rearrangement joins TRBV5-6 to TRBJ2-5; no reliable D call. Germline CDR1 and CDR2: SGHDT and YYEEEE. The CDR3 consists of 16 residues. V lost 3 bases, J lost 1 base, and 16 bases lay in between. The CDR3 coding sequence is TGTGCCAGCAGCTCTGGCAGGACCACTTTCCAAGAGACCCAGTACTTC. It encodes CASSSGRTTFQETQYF.

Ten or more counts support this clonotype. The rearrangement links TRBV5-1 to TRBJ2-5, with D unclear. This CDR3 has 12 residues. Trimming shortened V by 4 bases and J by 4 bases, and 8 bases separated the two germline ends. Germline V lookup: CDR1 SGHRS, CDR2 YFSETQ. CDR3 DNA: TGCGCCAGCAGCATCACCTTAGAGACCCAGTACTTC. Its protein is CASSITLETQYF.

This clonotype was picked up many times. The CDR3 DNA is TGCAGTGCACCTGGACAGGGGGCTGGTCAGCCCCAGCATTTT. It encodes CSAPGQGAGQPQHF. The genes are TRBV20-1 and TRBJ1-5; 11 positions match TRBD1. The germline V gene encodes CDR1 DFQATT and CDR2 SNEGSKA (reference sequence). Unmatched junction bases numbered 7, after V lost 6 bases and J lost 6 bases. This CDR3 region has 14 residues.

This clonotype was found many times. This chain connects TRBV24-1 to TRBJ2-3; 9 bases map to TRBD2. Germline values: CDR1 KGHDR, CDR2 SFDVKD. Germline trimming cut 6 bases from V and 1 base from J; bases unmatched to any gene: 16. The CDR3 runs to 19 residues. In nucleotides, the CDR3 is TGTGCCACCAGTCACCCTCTTCAAGGCGGCGGGAGGGGCACAGATACGCAGTATTTT. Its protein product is CATSHPLQGGGRGTDTQYF.

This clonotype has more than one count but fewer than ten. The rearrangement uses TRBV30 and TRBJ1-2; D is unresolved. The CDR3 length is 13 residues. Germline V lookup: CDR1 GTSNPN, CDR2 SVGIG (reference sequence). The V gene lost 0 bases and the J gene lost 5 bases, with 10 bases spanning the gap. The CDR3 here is CAWSVRFSYGYTF. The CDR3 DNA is TGTGCCTGGAGTGTAAGGTTTTCGTATGGCTACACCTTC.

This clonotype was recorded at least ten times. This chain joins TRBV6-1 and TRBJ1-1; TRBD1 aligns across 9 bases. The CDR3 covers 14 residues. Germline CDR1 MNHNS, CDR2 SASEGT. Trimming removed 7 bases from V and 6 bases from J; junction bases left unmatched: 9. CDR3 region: CASTLGQGNPEAFF. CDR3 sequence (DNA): TGTGCCAGCACCCTGGGACAGGGTAACCCTGAAGCTTTCTTT.